This TCR beta chain was recovered during a study of T-cell reconstitution after alpha-beta-depleted transplantation in children (dated by TCRdb to the mid-2010s). With respect to the entire study: The study quantitatively tracked T-cell immune reconstitution after TCRalphabeta/CD19-depleted allogeneic hematopoietic cell transplantation in children using TCR repertoire profiling.

Sequences SGHRS (CDR1) and YFSETQ (CDR2) are obtained from the germline V gene. From the cysteine through the phenylalanine, the CDR3 covers 17 amino acids. Only the CDR3 DNA is retained, 51 bases long and in frame from the first base. V gives up 1 base and J gives up 2 bases, and the segment between their germline ends measures 19 bases. The library was produced with PCR. The data were produced on an Illumina HiSeq 2500. TCR library preparation used molecular barcoding, with unique molecular identifiers applied to normalize quantification of the TCRbeta repertoire. The public sequencing data were trimmed at Q25 with fastp and processed into clonotypes with MiXCR by TCRdb, which kept only in-frame beta chains. A single entry per CDR3 protein holds the most common genes and DNA from its merged rows. This sample gives a few hundred thousand distinct CDR3 sequences in total; about 17% of them show up just once. The biggest ten clones account for approximately 3% of the sample.

Comments on this clonotype: No antigen is known for it. No base qualities exist here, and no much larger clone lies one base off it.

The receptor was derived from a human donor who donated a stem cell graft to a child with acute lymphoblastic leukemia. Sequences were derived from PBMCs from the stem cell graft donor, sampled from the stem cell graft. The receptor chain draws on TRBV5-1 and TRBJ2-7, with the D call perhaps TRBD1 or TRBD2, as 6 bases match in each case. The nucleotide sequence is TGCGCCAGCAGCTTGCTTGGGGGCCGGGAGCGCCCCTACGAGCAGTACTTC. Its product reads: CASSLLGGRERPYEQYF.